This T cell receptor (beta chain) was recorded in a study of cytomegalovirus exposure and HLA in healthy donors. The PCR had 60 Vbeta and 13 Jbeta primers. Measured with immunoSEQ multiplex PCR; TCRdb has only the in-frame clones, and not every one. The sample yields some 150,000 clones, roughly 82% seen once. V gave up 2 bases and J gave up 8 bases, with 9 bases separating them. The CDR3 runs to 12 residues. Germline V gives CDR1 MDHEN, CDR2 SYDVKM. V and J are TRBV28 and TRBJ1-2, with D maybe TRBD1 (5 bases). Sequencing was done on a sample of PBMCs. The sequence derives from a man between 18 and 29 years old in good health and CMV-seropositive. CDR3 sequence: CASSLKGRGYTF. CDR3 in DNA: TGTGCCAGCAGTTTAAAGGGGCGGGGCTACACCTTC.